Each of the 19 T cell receptor beta chains below was sequenced from the same sample in a study of T cells in women clearing cervical HPV infection. Profiling relied on immunoSEQ multiplex PCR, and the TCRdb table lists in-frame clones only, not all of them. The sample yields 25,000 to 30,000 clones, of which the top ten take up over 8.5%. Sequencing input: blood buffy coat. The origin of the receptors is a woman between 18 and 70 years old with a cervical HPV16 infection that either progressed to CIN3+ or cleared (not recorded which).

In regard to this clone: The read halts 3 residues ahead of the CDR3 end, with the missing end drawn from the germline J gene. J is TRBJ2-1 and V is TRBV19; 14 bases map to TRBD2. The CDR3 sequence is 15 residues long. V lost 7 bases, J lost 8 bases, and 7 bases stayed unmatched. Germline assignment: CDR1 LNHDA and CDR2 SQIVND (reference sequence). CDR3 residues: CASTPTSGREDEQFF. The CDR3 bases that were read are TGTGCCAGTACCCCGACTAGCGGGAGGGAGGATGAG.

With regard to this clone: The CDR3 end lies 3 residues beyond the end of the read and is filled in from the germline J gene. The chain employs TRBV20-1 and TRBJ2-6; 11 bases fit TRBD2. The CDR3 runs 19 residues. Germline CDR1 is DFQATT and CDR2 is SNEGSKA (reference sequence). The V and J ends lost 6 bases and 0 bases, in that order; junction bases with no gene match: 13. The DNA read from the CDR3 is TGCAGTGCCATCCGAGGTAGCGGGAGGGGAGGCTCTGGGGCCAACGTC. Amino acid sequence: CSAIRGSGRGGSGANV. The whole CDR3 region reads CSAIRGSGRGGSGANVLTF.

About this clone: The sequenced fragment ends 3 residues before the CDR3 boundary, so the rest is inferred from the germline J gene. The chain carries TRBV5-1 and TRBJ2-3; 10 bases line up with TRBD2. The CDR3 has 16 residues. After removal of 0 bases from V and 2 bases from J, the junction contained 3 bases not matched to a gene. Germline values: CDR1 SGHRS, CDR2 YFSETQ. CDR3 amino acids: CASSLELAGTTDTQYF. The CDR3 DNA, read in part, is TGCGCCAGCAGCTTGGAACTAGCGGGGACCACAGATACG.

As concerns this clone: The read stops 3 residues short of the end of the CDR3; the missing end is completed from the germline J gene. The chain joins TRBV20-1 to TRBJ2-3; tentatively, D is TRBD1 (6 bases). Germline V CDR1 and CDR2: DFQATT, SNEGSKA (reference sequence). The CDR3 totals 13 residues. CDR3: CSALGQHNQPQYF. The DNA read from the CDR3 is TGCAGTGCCCTGGGACAACATAATCAGCCG.

Comment on this clone: The CDR3 is cut off 3 residues early in the read; its end comes from the germline J gene. The chain joins TRBV20-1 to TRBJ2-3; 7 positions agree with TRBD1. The germline V gene encodes CDR1 DFQATT and CDR2 SNEGSKA (reference sequence). This CDR3 region has 14 residues. CDR3 sequence: CSARDKGGNQPQYF. The sequenced part of the CDR3 DNA is TGCAGTGCTAGAGATAAAGGGGGCAATCAGCCG.

As concerns this clone: The read finishes 3 residues shy of the CDR3 end, and the germline J gene is used to complete it. The rearrangement uses TRBV7-3 and TRBJ2-6; no clear D. CDR1 and CDR2 from the germline V gene are SGHTA and FQGTGA. CDR3 length: 15 residues. Between the trimmed V and J ends, which lost 5 bases and 2 bases, there was a span of 10 bases. CDR3 loop: CASSPQETGANVLTF. The sequenced part of the CDR3 DNA is TGTGCCAGCAGCCCCCAGGAGACTGGGGCCAACGTC.

In regard to this clone: The read gets to within 3 residues of the CDR3 end, and the germline J gene fills in the rest. The chain has TRBV10-3 and TRBJ2-7, with a tentative D call TRBD1 (5 bases). CDR3 length: 15 amino acids. CDR1 is ENHRY and CDR2 is SYGVKD in the germline V gene. V was shortened by 3 bases and J by 0 bases, with 12 bases between the two germline ends. CDR3 sequence: CAISDQGGSSYEQYF. The covered CDR3 bases are TGTGCCATCAGTGATCAGGGCGGCAGCTCCTACGAG.

Regarding this clone: The read ends 3 residues early relative to the CDR3; the germline J gene fills the gap. The rearrangement links TRBV6-4 to TRBJ2-1; 7 bases align to TRBD1. Germline lookup yields CDR1 MRHNA and CDR2 SNTAGT. This CDR3 spans 16 amino acids. After removal of 2 bases from V and 3 bases from J, the junction contained 7 bases not matched to a gene. The CDR3 loop is CASSDVGGSLYNEQFF. Incomplete CDR3 DNA: TGTGCCAGCAGTGACGTAGGGGGCAGCCTCTACAATGAG.

With respect to this clone: At one end, the junction sequence differs from germline, possibly due to a read error. Sequencing ends 3 residues short of the CDR3 end; the germline J gene provides the rest. The rearrangement joins TRBV4-2 to TRBJ1-3; D possibly corresponds to TRBD1 (6 bases). The germline V gene has CDR1 LGHNA and CDR2 YNFKEQ. This CDR3 is built from 17 residues. Partial CDR3 DNA: TGCGCCAGCAGCCAAGATGAGGAGGACAGCTCTGGAAACACC. This encodes CASSQDEEDSSGNT. The CDR3 reads in full as CASSQDEEDSSGNTIYF.

Points on this clone: The read terminates 3 residues ahead of where the CDR3 ends, so the germline J gene completes it. The chain joins TRBV6-1 to TRBJ2-2; TRBD2 matches 9 bases. The CDR3 runs to 16 residues. Per germline, CDR1 MNHNS and CDR2 SASEGT. V trimming: 4 bases; J trimming: 9 bases; junction bases outside the gene matches: 12. The chain's CDR3 is CASSAASGDLGWELFF. CDR3 bases read: TGTGCCAGCAGTGCCGCTAGCGGGGACCTGGGGTGGGAG.

CDR3 bases read: TGTGCCAGCAGCTCCCGACTAGCGAGCACAGATACG. Its translation is CASSSRLASTDT. The full CDR3 reads CASSSRLASTDTQYF. The chain joins TRBV7-9 to TRBJ2-3; TRBD2 matches 8 bases. The DNA ends 3 residues before the CDR3 does, and the rest of the CDR3 is filled in from the germline J gene. The CDR3 has 15 residues. V gave up 4 bases and J gave up 0 bases; unmatched junction bases: 3. Germline V gene data show CDR1 as SEHNR and CDR2 as FQNEAQ (reference sequence).

About this clone: The read gets to within 3 residues of the CDR3 end, and the germline J gene fills in the rest. This chain joins TRBV18 and TRBJ1-5; 11 nucleotides match TRBD1. Looked up from germline, CDR1 is KGHSH and CDR2 is LQKENI. V was pared by 3 bases and J by 7 bases, with 11 bases of the junction left unmatched. This CDR3 region has 17 residues. The sequenced part of the CDR3 DNA is TGTGCCAGCTCACCCCGGGGCGGGACAGGGGGTTGGCAGCCC. Residues: CASSPRGGTGGWQP. The whole CDR3 protein reads CASSPRGGTGGWQPQHF.

Concerning this clone itself: Read sequence stops 3 residues before the CDR3 end, and the germline J gene provides the missing end. This chain uses TRBV10-3 with TRBJ2-7, with a weak D call TRBD1 (5 bases). Germline CDR1 is ENHRY and CDR2 is SYGVKD. The CDR3 sequence is 13 residues long. V lost 11 bases and J 5 bases, leaving 19 bases between the germline ends. The chain's CDR3 is CAARTPQGHEQYF. The sequenced part of the CDR3 DNA is TGTGCCGCTAGGACACCCCAGGGTCACGAG.

Details on this clone: From the germline J gene comes the end of the CDR3, since the read stops 3 residues before it. The rearrangement uses TRBV6-2 or TRBV6-3 and TRBJ2-6, with a possible D match to TRBD1 (6 bases). Trimming took 8 bases from V and 1 from J, leaving 12 bases between them. The germline gives CDR1 MNHEY, CDR2 SVGEGT. The CDR3 sequence is 15 residues long. CDR3 DNA, as far as it was read: TGTGCCAGCCTTACAACAGGGTCTGGGGCCAACGTC. It specifies CASLTTGSGANV. The complete CDR3 sequence is CASLTTGSGANVLTF.

Concerning this clone itself: The CDR3 end falls 3 residues outside the read, so it is completed with the germline J gene. This chain uses TRBV12-3 or TRBV12-4 with TRBJ1-2; TRBD1 aligns across 9 bases. Unmatched junction bases numbered 4, after V lost 3 bases and J lost 5 bases. This CDR3 has 14 residues. CDR3 bases read: TGTGCCAGCAGTTTTGAGACAGGGGGGTATGGC. Protein product: CASSFETGGYG. The CDR3 in its entirety is CASSFETGGYGYTF.

Comment on this clone: Sequencing ends 3 residues short of the CDR3 end; the germline J gene provides the rest. The chain uses TRBV6-2 or TRBV6-3 and TRBJ2-1, with 7 bases lining up with TRBD2. Trimming at V came to 2 bases and at J to 5 bases, leaving 6 bases not matched to a gene. The CDR3 is 15 residues long. From germline, CDR1 is MNHEY and CDR2 SVGEGT. CDR3 residues: CASSYGGSGNNEQFF. Partial CDR3 DNA: TGTGCCAGCAGTTACGGCGGGAGTGGAAACAATGAG.

A word on this clone: With the read ending 3 residues before the CDR3 end, the germline J gene is used to fill in that end. The V and J genes are TRBV5-1 and TRBJ2-1; D possibly corresponds to TRBD1 (5 bases). The CDR3 is 16 residues long. Germline CDR1 reads SGHRS; CDR2 reads YFSETQ. Trimming cost V 1 base and J 2 bases, with 13 bases left between them. CDR3 loop: CASSLSLGAPYNEQFF. CDR3 bases read: TGCGCCAGCAGCTTGAGTTTAGGGGCTCCCTACAATGAG.

About this clone: Coverage ceases 3 residues before the CDR3 finishes, and the germline J gene fills in the end. The chain carries TRBV5-8 and TRBJ2-3; perhaps TRBD2 as D (5 bases). The CDR3 sequence is 13 residues long. The germline CDR1 and CDR2 sequences are SGHTS and YDEGEE. The V end lost 3 bases, the J end lost 1 base, and 6 bases lay between the germline ends. The CDR3 here is CASSSGGTDTQYF. CDR3 bases read: TGTGCCAGCAGCTCCGGGGGCACAGATACG.

Regarding this clone: The sequence runs out 3 residues before the end of the CDR3; the remainder is reconstructed from the germline J gene. The V gene is TRBV6-2 or TRBV6-3, the J gene TRBJ1-2, with a weak D call TRBD1 (6 bases). This CDR3 has 13 residues. CDR1 and CDR2 from the germline V gene are MNHEY and SVGEGT. The V end was cut by 6 bases, the J end by 7 bases, with 15 bases between. The chain's CDR3 is CASREPPGAGYTF. The sequenced CDR3 bases are TGTGCCAGCAGGGAACCCCCAGGGGCTGGC.